A single sample is the source of the 18 T cell receptor beta chains below, sequenced in a study of neoadjuvant nivolumab and ipilimumab in lung cancer. Measured with immunoSEQ multiplex PCR; TCRdb has only the in-frame clones, and not every one. The data contain roughly 20,000 clones, approximately 79% of them singletons. The specimen comprised tumor tissue, sampled after neoadjuvant nivolumab, alone or with ipilimumab, at or shortly before surgery. The receptors stem from an adult with non-small cell lung cancer.

Only a few counts were recorded for this clone. The chain combines TRBV11-2 with TRBJ1-5; D is unclear. The ends were cut back, 3 bases at V and 4 bases at J, with 10 bases in the middle. This CDR3 spans 14 amino acids. Germline assignment: CDR1 SGHAT and CDR2 FQNNGV. This chain's CDR3 is CASSFSGRNQPQHF. CDR3 sequence (DNA): TGTGCCAGCAGCTTTTCCGGCCGTAATCAGCCCCAGCATTTT.

The chain has TRBV11-2 and TRBJ1-6, with D unclear. The CDR3 has 14 residues. CDR1 SGHAT and CDR2 FQNNGV come from the germline V gene. Trimming cost V 0 bases and J 7 bases, with 7 bases left between them. CDR3 amino acids: CASSLDGVNSPLHF. The CDR3 bases are TGTGCCAGCAGCTTAGACGGAGTAAATTCACCCCTCCACTTT.

This chain links TRBV5-4 with TRBJ2-5, with D uncertain. CDR1 and CDR2 (germline): SGHNT, YYREEE (reference sequence). The V end was cut by 0 bases, the J end by 2 bases, with 8 bases between. This CDR3 region has 14 residues. The CDR3 region is CASSLGPKQETQYF. In nucleotides, the CDR3 is TGTGCCAGCAGCTTGGGCCCTAAGCAAGAGACCCAGTACTTC.

The chain recombines TRBV4-2 with TRBJ1-1; D remains unclear. CDR1 is LGHNA and CDR2 is YNFKEQ in the germline V gene. Trimming left V 1 base short and J 0 bases short, with 3 bases between. The CDR3 length is 13 residues. The CDR3 spells CASSQVLNTEAFF. The CDR3 region has the DNA TGTGCCAGCAGCCAAGTCCTGAACACTGAAGCTTTCTTT.

The chain has TRBV6-5 and TRBJ1-2; D perhaps matches TRBD1 (5 bases). Deletions cut 10 bases from V and 8 bases from J, with 14 bases between. Germline V gene sequence: CDR1 MNHEY, CDR2 SVGAGI. The CDR3 length is 11 residues. CDR3 loop: CATFRDGGYTF. The CDR3 nucleotides read TGTGCCACCTTCCGGGACGGAGGCTACACCTTC.

The chain's CDR3 is CASSYQGGYGYTF. The CDR3 coding sequence is TGTGCCAGCAGTTACCAGGGAGGCTATGGCTACACCTTC. The V gene is TRBV28, the J gene TRBJ1-2; D perhaps matches TRBD1 (5 bases). This CDR3 spans 13 amino acids. Germline loops: CDR1 MDHEN, CDR2 SYDVKM. V lost 4 bases and J 4 bases, leaving 10 bases between the germline ends.

CDR3 amino acids: CASSPTPGTGGQPLHF. Written as DNA, the CDR3 is TGTGCCAGCTCACCGACACCCGGGACAGGGGGACAGCCCCTCCACTTT. The chain has TRBV18 and TRBJ1-6; TRBD1 agrees at 11 bases. Germline CDR1 is KGHSH and CDR2 is LQKENI. The ends lost 3 bases at V and 13 bases at J; junction bases unmatched: 11. CDR3 length: 16 residues.

The J gene is TRBJ2-7, the V gene TRBV30, with D perhaps matching TRBD1 (9 bases). Germline loops: CDR1 GTSNPN, CDR2 SVGIG (reference sequence). There are 14 residues in the CDR3. V was pared by 2 bases and J by 3 bases, with 14 bases between. This CDR3 is CAWSRGGQGYEQYF. In DNA, the CDR3 is TGTGCCTGGAGTCGGGGGGGACAGGGCTACGAGCAGTACTTC.

The rearrangement links TRBV7-2 to TRBJ2-1, with D perhaps TRBD1 or TRBD2 (5 bases each). The germline V gene has CDR1 SGHTA and CDR2 FQGNSA. CDR3 length: 14 residues. V lost 4 bases and J lost 4, with 11 bases in between. CDR3: CASSSPGRYNEQFF. The CDR3 coding sequence is TGTGCCAGCAGCTCCCCGGGACGGTACAATGAGCAGTTCTTC.

The chain carries TRBV2 and TRBJ1-2; D gene ambiguous. Trimming pared 7 bases from V and 4 bases from J, leaving 16 bases between. The CDR3 runs 14 residues. Germline V lookup: CDR1 SNHLY, CDR2 FYNNEI. The CDR3 is CASNPTQRAYGYTF. The CDR3 nucleotides read TGTGCCAGCAACCCGACACAGAGGGCCTATGGCTACACCTTC.

The genes are TRBV10-2 and TRBJ2-7; D uncertain. The V gene's germline CDR1 is WSHSY and CDR2 SAAADI. This CDR3 region has 14 residues. V lost 4 bases, J lost 3 bases, and 13 bases lay in between. This chain's CDR3 is CASSGPASRYEQYF. The CDR3 nucleotides are TGCGCCAGCAGTGGCCCAGCCAGCCGCTACGAGCAGTACTTC.

The gene calls are TRBV11-3 and TRBJ2-2, with D possibly called TRBD1 or TRBD2 (5 bases each). From germline, CDR1 is SGHNT and CDR2 YENEEA. The CDR3 consists of 14 residues. Deletions cut 3 bases from V and 2 bases from J, with 7 bases between. In DNA form, the CDR3 reads TGTGCCAGCAGCTTGAGGGGTAACACCGGGGAGCTGTTTTTT. Translated: CASSLRGNTGELFF.

The chain links TRBV30 to TRBJ2-7, with D maybe TRBD2 (5 bases). V gave up 3 bases and J gave up 3 bases, with 6 bases separating them. CDR3 size: 11 residues. Germline V gives CDR1 GTSNPN, CDR2 SVGIG (reference sequence). The CDR3 sequence: CAWRGSYEQYF. DNA for the CDR3: TGTGCCTGGAGGGGGAGCTACGAGCAGTACTTC.

V and J are TRBV5-1 and TRBJ2-7; D may be TRBD2 (6 bases). There are 14 residues in the CDR3. Per the germline V gene, CDR1 is SGHRS and CDR2 is YFSETQ. V was clipped by 4 bases and J by 2 bases, with 13 bases between them. Here the CDR3 reads CASSGGGEAYEQYF. The CDR3, as DNA: TGCGCCAGCAGCGGAGGAGGGGAGGCCTACGAGCAGTACTTC.

The V and J genes are TRBV5-6 and TRBJ2-5; 10 bases align to TRBD2. Germline CDR1 is SGHDT and CDR2 is YYEEEE. The J segment lost 3 bases and the V segment lost 3 bases, leaving 14 bases of the junction unmatched. The CDR3 consists of 18 residues. The CDR3 DNA reads as TGTGCCAGCAGCTCCTTCCTAGCGGGGGCCCGGAAAGAAGAGACCCAGTACTTC. The encoded protein is CASSSFLAGARKEETQYF. The variable domain in full, with the rest retrieved from reference TRBV5-6 and TRBJ2-5, is DAGVTQSPTHLIKTRGQQVTLRCSPKSGHDTVSWYQQALGQGPQFIFQYYEEEERQRGNFPDRFSGHQFPNYSSELNVNALLLGDSALYLCASSSFLAGARKEETQYFGPGTRLLVL.

This clone was seen more than once but under ten times. The chain combines TRBV7-9 with TRBJ2-7, with a weak D call TRBD1 (5 bases). This CDR3 comprises 14 residues. The germline gives CDR1 SEHNR, CDR2 FQNEAQ (reference sequence). Trimming removed 0 bases from V and 6 bases from J, with 12 bases in between. The CDR3 DNA sequence: TGTGCCAGCAGCTTAGCTGGGGCAGGTAGCGAGCAGTACTTC. Its protein product is CASSLAGAGSEQYF. The full variable domain, in which reference TRBV7-9 and TRBJ2-7 provide the parts outside the CDR3, is DTGVSQNPRHKITKRGQNVTFRCDPISEHNRLYWYRQTLGQGPEFLTYFQNEAQLEKSRLLSDRFSAERPKGSFSTLEIQRTEQGDSAMYLCASSLAGAGSEQYFGPGTRLTVT.

The chain carries TRBV5-1 and TRBJ1-4; possible D gene TRBD1, 5 bases. The CDR3 length is 14 residues. The germline V gene encodes CDR1 SGHRS and CDR2 YFSETQ. Trimming took off 0 bases at V and 8 bases at J, with 11 bases between the two ends. The CDR3 DNA follows: TGCGCCAGCAGCTTGGTGGGGGAAGGGGAAAAACTGTTTTTT. The encoded protein is CASSLVGEGEKLFF.

The genes are TRBV15 and TRBJ1-5, with D possibly TRBD1 on 5 matching bases. Germline V gene sequence: CDR1 LNHNV, CDR2 YYDKDF (reference sequence). This CDR3 is 16 amino acids long. Trimming removed 1 base from V and 7 bases from J, with 17 bases in between. CDR3 amino acids: CATSRGGGSGIQPQHF. In DNA form, the CDR3 reads TGTGCCACCAGCAGAGGGGGGGGGTCAGGGATCCAGCCCCAGCATTTT.